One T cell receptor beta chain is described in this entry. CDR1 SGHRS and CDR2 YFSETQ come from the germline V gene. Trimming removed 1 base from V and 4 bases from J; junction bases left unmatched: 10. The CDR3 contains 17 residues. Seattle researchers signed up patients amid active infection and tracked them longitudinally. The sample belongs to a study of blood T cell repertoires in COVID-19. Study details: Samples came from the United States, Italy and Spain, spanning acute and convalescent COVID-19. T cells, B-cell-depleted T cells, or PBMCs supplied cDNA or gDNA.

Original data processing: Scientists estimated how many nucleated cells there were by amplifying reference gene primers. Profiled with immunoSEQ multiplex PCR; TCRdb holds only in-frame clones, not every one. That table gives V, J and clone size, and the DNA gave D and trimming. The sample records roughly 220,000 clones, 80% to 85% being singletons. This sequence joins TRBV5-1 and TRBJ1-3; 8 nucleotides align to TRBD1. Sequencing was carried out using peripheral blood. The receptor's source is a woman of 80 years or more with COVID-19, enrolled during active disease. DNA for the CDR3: TGCGCCAGCAGCTTGCTGGGGACAGGCCTTGGAGGAAACACCATATATTTT. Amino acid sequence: CASSLLGTGLGGNTIYF.